The clone carrying this TCR beta chain turned up a few times. The antigen remains unidentified. For the second PCR, which ran for roughly 6 to 11 cycles, a sample-barcoded 5' primer and a J-beta primer mix were used. Each cDNA molecule was tagged by a template-switch adaptor that had 12 random nucleotides. One entry per CDR3 protein, called by TCRdb with MiXCR from the 5' RACE reads. The sample holds roughly 650,000 distinct CDR3 sequences, 32% seen once. The sample originates from a study of blood T cells in healthy people across ages. Study information: Template switching caught about one barcoded beta molecule for each two T cells.

Findings of the study overall: Estimated diversity that came from one million T cells was considered an underestimate.

Collection of ten milliliters of peripheral blood was performed for each donor. The CDR3 loop spans 16 amino acids. Germline lookup yields CDR1 SGHRS and CDR2 YFSETQ. With 4 bases removed from V and 1 base from J, the gap between germline ends came to 17 bases. The material sequenced was blood. The rearrangement uses TRBV5-1 and TRBJ1-1; D perhaps matches TRBD1 (6 bases). The clonotype comes from a woman older than 75 in good health. CDR3 DNA sequence: TGCGCCAGCAGCCCTCAGGGGAGCAGGGCGAACACTGAAGCTTTCTTT. It codes for CASSPQGSRANTEAFF.